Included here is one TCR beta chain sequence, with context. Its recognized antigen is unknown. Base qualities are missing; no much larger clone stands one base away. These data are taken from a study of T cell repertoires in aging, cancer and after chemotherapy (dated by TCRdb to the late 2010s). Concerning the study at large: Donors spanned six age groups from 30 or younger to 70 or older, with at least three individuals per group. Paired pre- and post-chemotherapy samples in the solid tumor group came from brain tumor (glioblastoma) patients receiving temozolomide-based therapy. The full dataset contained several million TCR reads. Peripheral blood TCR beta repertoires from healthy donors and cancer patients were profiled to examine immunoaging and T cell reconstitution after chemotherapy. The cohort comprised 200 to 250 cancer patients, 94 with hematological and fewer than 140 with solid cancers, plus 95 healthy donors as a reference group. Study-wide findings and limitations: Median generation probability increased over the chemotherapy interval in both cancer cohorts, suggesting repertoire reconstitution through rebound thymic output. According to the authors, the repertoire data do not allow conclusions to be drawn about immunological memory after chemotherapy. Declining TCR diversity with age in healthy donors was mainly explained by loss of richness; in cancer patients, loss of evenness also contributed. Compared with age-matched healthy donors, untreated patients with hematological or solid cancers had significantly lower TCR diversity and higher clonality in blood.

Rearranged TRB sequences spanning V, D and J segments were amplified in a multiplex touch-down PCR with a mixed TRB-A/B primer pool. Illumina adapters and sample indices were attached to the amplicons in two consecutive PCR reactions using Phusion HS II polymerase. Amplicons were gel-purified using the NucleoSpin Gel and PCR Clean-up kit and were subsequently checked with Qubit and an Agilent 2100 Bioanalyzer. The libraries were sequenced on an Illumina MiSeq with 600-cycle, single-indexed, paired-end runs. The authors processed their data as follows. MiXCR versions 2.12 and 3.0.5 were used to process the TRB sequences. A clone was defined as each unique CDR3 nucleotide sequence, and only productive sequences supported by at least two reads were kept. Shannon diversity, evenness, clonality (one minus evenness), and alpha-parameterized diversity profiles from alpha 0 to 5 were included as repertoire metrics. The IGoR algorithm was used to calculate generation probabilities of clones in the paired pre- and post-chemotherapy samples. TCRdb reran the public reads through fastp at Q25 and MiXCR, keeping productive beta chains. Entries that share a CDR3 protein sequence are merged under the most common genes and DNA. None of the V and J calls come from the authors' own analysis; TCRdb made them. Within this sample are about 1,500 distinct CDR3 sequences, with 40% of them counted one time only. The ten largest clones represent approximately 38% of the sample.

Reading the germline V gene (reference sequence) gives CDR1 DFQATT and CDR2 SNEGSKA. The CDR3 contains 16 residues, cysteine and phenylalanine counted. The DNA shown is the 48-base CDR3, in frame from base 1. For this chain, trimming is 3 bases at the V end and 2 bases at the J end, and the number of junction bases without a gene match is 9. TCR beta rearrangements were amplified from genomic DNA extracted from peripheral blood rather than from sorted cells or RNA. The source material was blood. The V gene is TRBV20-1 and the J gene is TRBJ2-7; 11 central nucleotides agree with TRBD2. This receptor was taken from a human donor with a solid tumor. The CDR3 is CSASDPELAGAYEQYF. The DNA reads TGCAGTGCTAGCGATCCTGAACTAGCGGGAGCCTACGAGCAGTACTTC.